This T cell receptor (beta chain) stems from a study of blood T cell repertoires in COVID-19. Germline V CDR1 and CDR2: SGHRS, YFSETQ. The CDR3 has 13 residues. Trimming stripped 4 bases from V and 8 bases from J, with 13 bases between. Sequencing used immunoSEQ multiplex PCR; TCRdb keeps in-frame clones, though not all of them. The sample shows about 180,000 clones, approximately 85% of them seen only once. V usage is TRBV5-1 and J usage is TRBJ2-1, with D tentatively TRBD1 (5 bases). This sequence originates from a woman of 80 years or more with acute or convalescent COVID-19. Sequencing was done on a sample of peripheral blood. The DNA of the CDR3 is TGCGCCAGCAGCATCCAGGGTATGTATGAGCAGTTCTTC. Protein product: CASSIQGMYEQFF.